Presented here are 4 T cell receptor beta chains from one specimen sequenced in a study of tumor-infiltrating lymphocytes in primary liver carcinoma. The authors made TCR beta cDNA from approximately 500 ng total RNA with a constant-region primer. It was through three nested multiplex PCR rounds of slightly modified ARM-PCR that TCR beta libraries arose. Each of the first two PCR rounds ran roughly 9 cycles with TRBV1-TRBV30 forward and C-beta reverse primers. TCRdb fed the multiplex PCR reads into MiXCR, producing one record per CDR3 protein. The sample carries 95,000 to 150,000 distinct CDR3 sequences, 50% to 70% recorded once. DNA and RNA were both co-extracted from approximately 20-30 mg of bulk tissue that had not been sorted. The sequencing sample was made of liver tumor tissue from sampling region 1. The sample's subset: tumor region T1, superior pole. The receptors were gathered from a woman between 55 and 75 years old with primary liver carcinoma and hepatitis B virus infection.

At least ten counts were recorded for this clonotype. The chain links TRBV12-5 to TRBJ1-1; 8 bases line up with TRBD1. CDR1 and CDR2 (germline): LGHNT, FRNRAP. This CDR3 spans 14 amino acids. J gave up 4 bases and V 9 bases, and 10 bases lay outside the gene matches. The CDR3 reads CASQQGGWGTEAFF. Here the CDR3 DNA reads TGTGCTAGCCAACAGGGGGGGTGGGGCACTGAAGCTTTCTTT.

This clonotype was detected ten times or more. This chain uses TRBV4-2 with TRBJ2-7, with 7 bases aligning to TRBD1. The CDR3 has 15 amino acids. With V trimmed by 0 bases and J by 5 bases, 7 bases remained unmatched. Germline CDR1 LGHNA, CDR2 YNFKEQ. The CDR3 nucleotides read TGTGCCAGCAGCCAAGACCCAAGGGGGCGGGACGAGCAGTACTTC. Translating it yields CASSQDPRGRDEQYF.

With respect to this clonotype: The junction and the germline gene differ at one end; a read error may be behind it. The chain has TRBV5-6 and TRBJ2-3; 8 bases match TRBD2. The germline gives CDR1 SGHDT, CDR2 YYEEEE. This CDR3 is built from 16 residues. CDR3 region: CASSLAGGAGTDTQCF. CDR3 in DNA: TGTGCCAGCAGCTTGGCCGGGGGGGCAGGCACAGATACGCAGTGTTTT.

In this sample, this clonotype turned up many times. V is TRBV12-5 and J is TRBJ2-3; D possibly corresponds to TRBD1 (5 bases). CDR1 is LGHNT and CDR2 is FRNRAP in the germline V gene. V lost 1 base and J lost 2, with 19 bases in between. The CDR3 has 18 amino acids. CDR3 sequence: CASGLDQGLPAFTDTQYF. The CDR3 region has the DNA TGTGCTAGTGGTTTGGACCAGGGCCTCCCCGCCTTCACAGATACGCAGTATTTT.